This is a list of T cell receptor beta chains from one sample in a study of cytomegalovirus exposure and HLA in healthy donors. Sequenced by immunoSEQ multiplex PCR; TCRdb stores in-frame clones only, minus some. The sample lists about 170,000 clones, 70% to 85% occurring once. Sequencing was performed on PBMCs. The receptors come from a woman aged 30 to 39 in good health and CMV-seropositive. The CDR3 runs from the conserved cysteine through the conserved F or W. D genes are given only for firm matches. Some rows mark clone size as missing; the rest say once, few, many or name a class of expanded clone.

abundance: .; v_gene: TRBV6-5; d_gene: .; j_gene: TRBJ1-2; len: 15; CDR3nt: TGTGCCAGCAGTTACAGGGAACAGCAGGGGTATGGCTACACCTTC; CDR3aa: CASSYREQQGYGYTF
abundance: .; v_gene: TRBV5-1; d_gene: TRBD1; j_gene: TRBJ2-5; len: 15; CDR3nt: TGCGCCAGCAGCTTGGGGACAGGGTCACAAGAGACCCAGTACTTC; CDR3aa: CASSLGTGSQETQYF
abundance: few; v_gene: TRBV9; d_gene: TRBD1; j_gene: TRBJ2-7; len: 15; CDR3nt: TGTGCCAGCAGCCCCGGGACAGTCAGCTCCTACGAGCAGTACTTC; CDR3aa: CASSPGTVSSYEQYF
abundance: .; v_gene: TRBV14; d_gene: .; j_gene: TRBJ2-5; len: 12; CDR3nt: TGTGCCAGCAGCCAAGTTCTGGAGACCCAGTACTTC; CDR3aa: CASSQVLETQYF
abundance: .; v_gene: TRBV19; d_gene: TRBD1; j_gene: TRBJ1-2; len: 16; CDR3nt: TGTGCCAGTAGTATAATCGGGACAGGGGAAGGTAATGGCTACACCTTC; CDR3aa: CASSIIGTGEGNGYTF
abundance: .; v_gene: TRBV7-9; d_gene: .; j_gene: TRBJ2-3; len: 13; CDR3nt: TGTGCCAGCAGCGATAGATGGACAGATACGCAGTATTTT; CDR3aa: CASSDRWTDTQYF
abundance: .; v_gene: TRBV7-2; d_gene: TRBD2; j_gene: TRBJ2-1; len: 19; CDR3nt: TGTGCCAGCAGCTTAGATATAGCGGGAGGCCAGAGCTCCTACAATGAGCAGTTCTTC; CDR3aa: CASSLDIAGGQSSYNEQFF
abundance: .; v_gene: TRBV28; d_gene: TRBD1; j_gene: TRBJ2-1; len: 14; CDR3nt: TGTGCCAGCAGCGGGACAGAGAGATACAATGAGCAGTTCTTC; CDR3aa: CASSGTERYNEQFF
abundance: few; v_gene: TRBV10-3; d_gene: TRBD2; j_gene: TRBJ2-3; len: 15; CDR3nt: TGTGCCATCAATCGAGGGGAGGGCTCCCCAGATACGCAGTATTTT; CDR3aa: CAINRGEGSPDTQYF
abundance: .; v_gene: TRBV7-8; d_gene: TRBD1; j_gene: TRBJ1-1; len: 18; CDR3nt: TGTGCCAGCAGCTTAGCCCCGGGACAGCCCCCAAGAGGCACTGAAGCTTTCTTT; CDR3aa: CASSLAPGQPPRGTEAFF
abundance: .; v_gene: TRBV6-5; d_gene: .; j_gene: TRBJ1-3; len: 15; CDR3nt: TGTGCCAGCAGTTTAACATGGGCGCCCGGAAACACCATATATTTT; CDR3aa: CASSLTWAPGNTIYF
abundance: .; v_gene: TRBV30; d_gene: .; j_gene: TRBJ2-1; len: 14; CDR3nt: TGTGCCTGGGGGATCGAACAGGGGACTAATGAGCAGTTCTTC; CDR3aa: CAWGIEQGTNEQFF
abundance: .; v_gene: TRBV25-1; d_gene: .; j_gene: TRBJ1-5; len: 15; CDR3nt: TGTGCCAGCAGTGAATTCGGGAGCAGCGGTCAGCCCCAGCATTTT; CDR3aa: CASSEFGSSGQPQHF
abundance: .; v_gene: TRBV25-1; d_gene: .; j_gene: TRBJ2-3; len: 14; CDR3nt: TGTGCCAGCAGTGCGATAGATACAGCAGATACGCAGTATTTT; CDR3aa: CASSAIDTADTQYF
abundance: .; v_gene: TRBV2; d_gene: TRBD1; j_gene: TRBJ1-1; len: 12; CDR3nt: TGTGCCAGCAGTGCTGGGACAGGGGAGGCTTTCTTT; CDR3aa: CASSAGTGEAFF
abundance: .; v_gene: TRBV7-9; d_gene: TRBD1; j_gene: TRBJ1-2; len: 12; CDR3nt: TGTGCCAGCGGGACAGCTAACTATGGCTACACCTTC; CDR3aa: CASGTANYGYTF
abundance: few; v_gene: TRBV28; d_gene: .; j_gene: TRBJ2-1; len: 15; CDR3nt: TGTGCCAGCAGACGAGGGGGGGGCGAGAGCAATGAGCAGTTCTTC; CDR3aa: CASRRGGGESNEQFF
abundance: .; v_gene: TRBV2; d_gene: .; j_gene: TRBJ2-7; len: 11; CDR3nt: TGTGCCAGAAGAGGTGGATACGAGCAGTACTTC; CDR3aa: CARRGGYEQYF
abundance: .; v_gene: TRBV9; d_gene: TRBD1; j_gene: TRBJ2-1; len: 16; CDR3nt: TGTGCCAGCAGCCTGAGCCCGGGACAGGGGGCGGATGAGCAGTTCTTC; CDR3aa: CASSLSPGQGADEQFF
abundance: .; v_gene: TRBV2; d_gene: TRBD2; j_gene: TRBJ2-3; len: 16; CDR3nt: TGTGCCAGCAGTCCCTACGGGGGGACTAGCACAGATACGCAGTATTTT; CDR3aa: CASSPYGGTSTDTQYF
abundance: once; v_gene: TRBV25-1; d_gene: TRBD1; j_gene: TRBJ2-7; len: 14; CDR3nt: TGTGCCAGCGCGAGGACAGGGGGCTTCTCCGAGCAGTACTTC; CDR3aa: CASARTGGFSEQYF
abundance: .; v_gene: TRBV11-3; d_gene: TRBD2; j_gene: TRBJ2-3; len: 14; CDR3nt: TGTGCCAGCCAGGGAGACGGGAGGGGCGATACGCAGTATTTT; CDR3aa: CASQGDGRGDTQYF
abundance: .; v_gene: TRBV6-6; d_gene: TRBD2; j_gene: TRBJ2-1; len: 15; CDR3nt: TGTGCCAGCAGTTACGGGACTAGTCCCTACAATGAGCAGTTCTTC; CDR3aa: CASSYGTSPYNEQFF
abundance: few; v_gene: TRBV6-4; d_gene: .; j_gene: TRBJ2-7; len: 14; CDR3nt: TGTGCCAGCAGTGATGAGGCGGGCTCCTACGAGCAGTACTTC; CDR3aa: CASSDEAGSYEQYF
abundance: .; v_gene: TRBV6-5; d_gene: TRBD2; j_gene: TRBJ2-7; len: 14; CDR3nt: TGTGCCACCACCTTTGGGACTAATGGGTACGAGCAGTACTTC; CDR3aa: CATTFGTNGYEQYF
abundance: few; v_gene: TRBV4-1; d_gene: TRBD1; j_gene: TRBJ1-1; len: 14; CDR3nt: TGCGCCAGCAGCCACGGACAGGGTTTTCCTGAAGCTTTCTTT; CDR3aa: CASSHGQGFPEAFF
abundance: .; v_gene: TRBV30; d_gene: TRBD1; j_gene: TRBJ1-1; len: 13; CDR3nt: TGTGCCTGGAGGGAGGCAGGGGGCACTGAAGCTTTCTTT; CDR3aa: CAWREAGGTEAFF
abundance: .; v_gene: TRBV10-3; d_gene: TRBD1; j_gene: TRBJ2-5; len: 15; CDR3nt: TGTGCCATCAGTCAACGGGACAGGGGCCAAGAGACCCAGTACTTC; CDR3aa: CAISQRDRGQETQYF
abundance: .; v_gene: TRBV29-1; d_gene: TRBD2; j_gene: TRBJ2-1; len: 17; CDR3nt: TGCAGCGTTGGAGGGGAGACTAGCGGCTTTATATACAATGAGCAGTTCTTC; CDR3aa: CSVGGETSGFIYNEQFF
abundance: .; v_gene: TRBV15; d_gene: TRBD1; j_gene: TRBJ2-3; len: 15; CDR3nt: TGTGCCACCAGCAGGAGGACAGGGAGCACAGATACGCAGTATTTT; CDR3aa: CATSRRTGSTDTQYF
abundance: .; v_gene: TRBV5-4; d_gene: TRBD2; j_gene: TRBJ2-5; len: 15; CDR3nt: TGTGCCAGCAGCTTGGGGACTAGCGTCCAAGAGACCCAGTACTTC; CDR3aa: CASSLGTSVQETQYF
abundance: .; v_gene: TRBV19; d_gene: TRBD1; j_gene: TRBJ1-1; len: 13; CDR3nt: TGTGCCAGTAGGGGCGGGACAGGCACTGAAGCTTTCTTT; CDR3aa: CASRGGTGTEAFF
abundance: .; v_gene: TRBV5-3; d_gene: .; j_gene: TRBJ2-7; len: 13; CDR3nt: TGTGCCAGAAGCTTGATCCCTCTCTACGAGCAGTACTTC; CDR3aa: CARSLIPLYEQYF
abundance: .; v_gene: TRBV6-6; d_gene: TRBD1; j_gene: TRBJ1-5; len: 16; CDR3nt: TGTGCCAGCAGTTATACCGGGACAGATAGCAATCAGCCCCAGCATTTT; CDR3aa: CASSYTGTDSNQPQHF
abundance: .; v_gene: TRBV4-1; d_gene: TRBD2; j_gene: TRBJ2-3; len: 15; CDR3nt: TGCGCCAGCAGCCAAGATGGTAGCGGGTTGAGGACGCAGTATTTT; CDR3aa: CASSQDGSGLRTQYF
abundance: few; v_gene: TRBV6-5; d_gene: .; j_gene: TRBJ1-5; len: 13; CDR3nt: TGTGCCAGCAGTTACGGAGGACGGAGCCCCCAGCATTTT; CDR3aa: CASSYGGRSPQHF
abundance: .; v_gene: TRBV19; d_gene: TRBD2; j_gene: TRBJ2-7; len: 13; CDR3nt: TGTGCCAGTAGTATTACACTAGCGGGAGCCTTGTACTTC; CDR3aa: CASSITLAGALYF
abundance: .; v_gene: TRBV5-5; d_gene: TRBD1; j_gene: TRBJ2-5; len: 16; CDR3nt: TGTGCCAGCAGCTCTCCCGGACAGGGCCCAAAAGAGACCCAGTACTTC; CDR3aa: CASSSPGQGPKETQYF
abundance: few; v_gene: TRBV6-1; d_gene: .; j_gene: TRBJ1-4; len: 15; CDR3nt: TGTGCCAGCAGTGAAGCGGTAGCAACTAATGAAAAACTGTTTTTT; CDR3aa: CASSEAVATNEKLFF
abundance: once; v_gene: TRBV6-5; d_gene: TRBD2; j_gene: TRBJ2-4; len: 13; CDR3nt: TGTGCCAGCAGTTACTCTGGGGGGGACATTCAGTACTTC; CDR3aa: CASSYSGGDIQYF
abundance: .; v_gene: TRBV7-2; d_gene: .; j_gene: TRBJ2-7; len: 14; CDR3nt: TGTGCCAGCAGCCGCCCGGGAAGACAGGACGAGCAGTACTTC; CDR3aa: CASSRPGRQDEQYF
abundance: .; v_gene: TRBV28; d_gene: .; j_gene: TRBJ2-1; len: 14; CDR3nt: TGTGCCAGCAGACCACGGACATCGTACAATGAGCAGTTCTTC; CDR3aa: CASRPRTSYNEQFF
abundance: .; v_gene: TRBV19; d_gene: .; j_gene: TRBJ1-1; len: 14; CDR3nt: TGTGCCAGTAGTATAGACAGGGGTTCGCCTGAAGCTTTCTTT; CDR3aa: CASSIDRGSPEAFF
abundance: .; v_gene: TRBV28; d_gene: .; j_gene: TRBJ2-5; len: 13; CDR3nt: TGTGCCAGCAGTGACAGTGGGCGAGAGACCCAGTACTTC; CDR3aa: CASSDSGRETQYF
abundance: .; v_gene: TRBV7-2; d_gene: .; j_gene: TRBJ1-5; len: 15; CDR3nt: TGTGCCAGCAGCTTAGGCAGGGGCAGCCAGAGGCCCCAGCATTTT; CDR3aa: CASSLGRGSQRPQHF
abundance: .; v_gene: TRBV4-2; d_gene: TRBD2; j_gene: TRBJ2-5; len: 20; CDR3nt: TGTGCCAGCAGCCAAGACCTGGGGCTAGCGGGAAGGGTGACGCGAGAGACCCAGTACTTC; CDR3aa: CASSQDLGLAGRVTRETQYF
abundance: .; v_gene: TRBV19; d_gene: .; j_gene: TRBJ1-1; len: 18; CDR3nt: TGTGCCAGTGAGGGCCCCCCCGGGCACAGGGAAAGGGACCACCTGGCTTTCTTT; CDR3aa: CASEGPPGHRERDHLAFF
abundance: .; v_gene: TRBV28; d_gene: .; j_gene: TRBJ1-5; len: 14; CDR3nt: TGTGCCAGCAGTTTAGGGCAGAACAATCAGCCCCAGCATTTT; CDR3aa: CASSLGQNNQPQHF
abundance: once; v_gene: TRBV10-1; d_gene: .; j_gene: TRBJ2-2; len: 17; CDR3nt: TGCGCCAGCAGTGAGGAGTTTGGCGGATCTAACACCGGGGAGCTGTTTTTT; CDR3aa: CASSEEFGGSNTGELFF
abundance: .; v_gene: TRBV28; d_gene: .; j_gene: TRBJ1-3; len: 14; CDR3nt: TGTGCCAGCAGATCAGACACGACCCCTTGGGCCATATATTTT; CDR3aa: CASRSDTTPWAIYF
abundance: once; v_gene: TRBV19; d_gene: .; j_gene: TRBJ2-5; len: 11; CDR3nt: TGTGCCAGTAGTAAGGGGGAGACCCAGTACTTC; CDR3aa: CASSKGETQYF
abundance: .; v_gene: TRBV28; d_gene: .; j_gene: TRBJ2-7; len: 14; CDR3nt: TGTGCCAGCAGTCCCGGGACCAGGGGTTACGAGCAGTACTTC; CDR3aa: CASSPGTRGYEQYF
abundance: .; v_gene: TRBV2; d_gene: TRBD1; j_gene: TRBJ1-2; len: 15; CDR3nt: TGTGCCAGCAACTCTCAGGGACAGTCTAACTATGGCTACACCTTC; CDR3aa: CASNSQGQSNYGYTF
abundance: few; v_gene: TRBV19; d_gene: TRBD1; j_gene: TRBJ1-2; len: 16; CDR3nt: TGTGCCAGTATCCCGGGACAGGCGACTGTTAACTATGGCTACACCTTC; CDR3aa: CASIPGQATVNYGYTF